This passage covers 3 T cell receptor beta chains from one sample sequenced in a study of blood T cells in healthy people across ages. The authors ran a second PCR of roughly 6 to 12 cycles using a sample-barcoded 5' primer and a J-beta primer mix. TCRdb ran MiXCR on the 5' RACE reads and lists one entry per CDR3 protein. The data hold 650,000 to 900,000 distinct CDR3 sequences, with less than 80% observed a single time. Sequenced: blood. Receptors were obtained from a man aged 25 to 45 in good health.

J is TRBJ2-3 and V is TRBV4-2; 16 bases agree with TRBD2. The V gene end was trimmed by 3 bases and the J gene end by 2 bases; junction bases not matched to a gene: 5. This CDR3 has 18 amino acids. Germline CDR1 is LGHNA and CDR2 is YNFKEQ. In DNA, the CDR3 is TGTGCCAGCAGCCATGGGACTAGCGGGGGGGCTGACACAGATACGCAGTATTTT. Translating gives CASSHGTSGGADTDTQYF.

The chain recombines TRBV11-2 with TRBJ1-1; TRBD1 aligns across 7 bases. There are 15 residues in the CDR3. J lost 2 bases, V lost 5 bases, and 8 bases had no gene match. Germline V gene sequence: CDR1 SGHAT, CDR2 FQNNGV. The CDR3, as DNA: TGTGCCAGCAGCCCAGGGGGGGGGGCCAACACTGAAGCTTTCTTT. Translation gives CASSPGGGANTEAFF.

In its sample, this clonotype was seen a few times. The chain combines TRBV5-1 with TRBJ2-3, with D uncertain. V was clipped by 6 bases and J by 7 bases, with 12 bases between them. Germline CDR1 is SGHRS and CDR2 is YFSETQ. CDR3 length equals 12 residues. CDR3 protein: CASTLDRNTQYF. CDR3 nucleotide sequence: TGCGCCAGCACTCTTGATCGAAATACGCAGTATTTT.